This T cell receptor beta chain comes out of a study of Ad26.COV2.S vaccination and SARS-CoV-2 variants. Overall study context: Into the muscle, Ad26.COV2.S was dosed once or twice, 56 days apart.

The treatment denotes: over 15 received Ad26.COV2.S at low or high dose, single or two shots; 5 received placebo; per-sample allocation not given. All samples were drawn on day 63, counting from the first vaccine or placebo injection. This vaccine is an Ad26 vector that expresses the Wuhan-strain SARS-CoV-2 spike. Study-level points and caveats: The TCR breadth and depth analyses may have produced an underestimate of total T cell responses.

Remarks on this clone: Its antigen is still unknown.

The junction had 3 bases not matched to a gene; V was cut back by 4 bases and J by 5 bases. Per germline, CDR1 SGHNT and CDR2 YYREEE (reference sequence). CDR3 length: 14 residues. Sequencing used immunoSEQ multiplex PCR; TCRdb keeps in-frame clones, though not all of them. The sample has some 520,000 clones, around 85% seen once. Sequenced material: peripheral blood, taken in a trial of Ad26.COV2.S vaccine versus placebo. The origin of this receptor is a person aged 18-65 years who received the Ad26.COV2.S COVID-19 vaccine or a placebo. The chain uses TRBV5-4 and TRBJ2-1; 10 nucleotides agree with TRBD1. CDR3 sequence (DNA): TGTGCCAGCAGCACAGGACAGGGGGACAATGAGCAGTTCTTC. Protein sequence: CASSTGQGDNEQFF. Supplemented by reference TRBV5-4 and TRBJ2-1, the full variable domain reads ETGVTQSPTHLIKTRGQQVTLRCSSQSGHNTVSWYQQALGQGPQFIFQYYREEENGRGNFPPRFSGLQFPNYSSELNVNALELDDSALYLCASSTGQGDNEQFFGPGTRLTVL.